This T cell receptor (beta chain) derives from a study of blood T cells in healthy people across ages (dated by TCRdb to the mid-2010s). The study in broad terms: In model experiments, roughly one uniquely barcoded TCR beta cDNA molecule per two T cells was captured by template switching. To avoid experimental bias, donors of different ages were randomly spread across the sequencing lanes. The study measured age-related changes in TCR beta repertoire diversity using deep sequencing normalized with unique cDNA molecular identifiers. The study analyzed two additional independent replicas of 1 million unique cDNA reads from the same blood draw for two donors, one aged 18 to 29 and one aged 80 or older. The donors were divided into four age groups: young (average around 17 years), middle-aged (about 40), aged (62) and long-lived (approximately 74). The investigation overall reported the following: Donor CMV infection status was unknown, potentially confounding age-related changes in expanded clonotypes. Since profiling was done on bulk unsorted PBMCs, naive and antigen-experienced compartments could not be conclusively compared. Observed TCR beta diversity correlated strongly with the percentage of naive T cells measured by flow cytometry. Observed TCR beta diversity per million T cells fell roughly linearly with age, and a significant reduction was already apparent by age around 39. The long-lived group showed more naive CD4+ T cells, fewer expanded clones and increased TCR diversity than the aged group, suggesting age selection. Estimates of total diversity from one million sequenced T cells were regarded as lower bounds and underestimates.

Regarding this clonotype: No antigen is known for it. One base away there is no much larger clone; base qualities are not given.

Donors were a few dozen systemically healthy Caucasian individuals from Russia aged roughly 6 to 100 years. Around 9.8 milliliters of peripheral blood were collected from each donor into EDTA-treated Vacutainer tubes. Ficoll-Paque density-gradient centrifugation was used to isolate PBMCs, with at least 7 million per sample. Trizol reagent was used to extract total RNA from the PBMCs, yielding at least 6 micrograms per sample. The percentages of naive CD45RAhigh/CD27high T cells were determined by flow cytometry on a PBMC aliquot from every donor. The cysteine opens and the phenylalanine closes a CDR3 of 15 amino acids. The entry retains the CDR3 DNA only, 45 bases that are in frame from base 1. The germline ends are 13 bases apart after V is trimmed by 5 bases and J by 3 bases. As encoded in the germline V gene, CDR1 is MDHEN while CDR2 is SYDVKM. Library preparation employed 5' RACE. Sequencing used an Illumina HiSeq 2500. A second PCR of about 6 to 11 cycles was run with a J-beta primer mix and a sample-barcoded 5' primer. A unique molecular identifier was introduced onto each TCR beta cDNA molecule by a template-switch 5' adaptor carrying 12 random nucleotides. Each sample yielded at least 2.5 million CDR3-containing paired-end reads. First-strand cDNA was synthesized from all RNA with the Mint cDNA synthesis kit, primed by a TRBC-specific oligonucleotide. Following uracil-DNA glycosylase treatment, a first 18-cycle PCR with universal primers M1SS and BC2_uni_R was performed on all cDNA. Per the original workflow: For normalization, 1 million high-quality reads, each with a distinct molecular identifier, were randomly selected from each sample. Reads with shared molecular identifiers were discarded instead of being binned into consensus sequences. MiTCR, set to a Q25 quality threshold and the strictest error-elimination algorithm, was used for CDR3 identification, clonotype clustering and error correction. A nonparametric unseen species model using Euler transformation provided a lower-bound estimate of total TCR beta diversity. TCRdb reran the public reads through fastp at Q25 and MiXCR, keeping productive beta chains. Every distinct CDR3 protein forms one entry, paired with its most common genes and DNA. TCRdb, not the original authors, processed these V and J calls. The sample table holds approximately 830,000 distinct CDR3 sequences, of which around 62% were seen once. The top ten clones comprise 25% to 35% of the sample.

The receptor comes from a man aged 25 to 45 in good health. Sample: blood. The chain uses TRBV28 and TRBJ1-4; a weak D assignment points to TRBD1 (6 bases agree). The nucleotides are TGTGCCAGCAGTGAGACAGGAACCTCTAATGAAAAACTGTTTTTT. Translated, this is CASSETGTSNEKLFF.